What follows describes a single TCR beta chain. The sample is drawn from a study of T-cell reconstitution after alpha-beta-depleted transplantation in children. The library targeted TCRbeta and was prepared with unique molecular identifiers. TCRdb passed the PCR reads through MiXCR, listing each CDR3 protein once. The table records 500,000 or so distinct CDR3 sequences, around a third of them present only once. This CDR3 is 12 amino acids long. V was clipped by 5 bases and J by 7 bases, with 11 bases between them. In germline, CDR1 is LNHDA, CDR2 SQIVND (reference sequence). The chain links TRBV19 to TRBJ1-1; unclear D gene. The specimen comprised PBMCs from the stem cell graft donor, sampled from the stem cell graft. This TCR was sampled from a human donor who donated a stem cell graft to a child with aplastic anemia. The CDR3, as DNA: TGTGCCAGTAGTCCAAGGTACGGTGAAGCTTTCTTT. It codes for CASSPRYGEAFF. The variable domain in full, with the rest retrieved from reference TRBV19 and TRBJ1-1, is DGGITQSPKYLFRKEGQNVTLSCEQNLNHDAMYWYRQDPGQGLRLIYYSQIVNDFQKGDIAEGYSVSREKKESFPLTVTSAQKNPTAFYLCASSPRYGEAFFGQGTRLTVV.